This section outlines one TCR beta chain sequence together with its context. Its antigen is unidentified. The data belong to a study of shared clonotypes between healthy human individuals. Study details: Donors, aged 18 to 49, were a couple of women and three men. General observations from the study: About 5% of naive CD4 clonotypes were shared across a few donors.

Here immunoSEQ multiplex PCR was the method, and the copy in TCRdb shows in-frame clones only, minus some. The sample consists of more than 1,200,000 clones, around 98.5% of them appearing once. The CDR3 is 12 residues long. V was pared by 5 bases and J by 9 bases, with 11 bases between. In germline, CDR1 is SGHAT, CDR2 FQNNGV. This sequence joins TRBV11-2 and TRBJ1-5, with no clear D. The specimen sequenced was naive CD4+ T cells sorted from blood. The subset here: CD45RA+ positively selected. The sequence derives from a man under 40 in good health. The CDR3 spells CASSVDLGPQHF. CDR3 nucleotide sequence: TGTGCCAGCAGCGTTGACTTGGGGCCCCAGCATTTT.